This T cell receptor beta chain was identified in a study of blood T cells in healthy people across ages. The CDR3 consists of 17 residues. The V end lost 0 bases, the J end lost 7 bases, and 18 bases lay between the germline ends. Germline CDR1 is KGHSH and CDR2 is LQKENI. Through a sample-barcoded 5' primer and a J-beta primer mix, a second PCR was run for 7 to 11 cycles. TCRdb re-called the 5' RACE reads through MiXCR, storing one row per CDR3 protein. This sample has about 1.4 million distinct CDR3 sequences, with 59% found just once. This clonotype was obtained from a man aged 18 to 35 in good health. The gene calls are TRBV18 and TRBJ1-4; D gene uncertain. Sequencing input: blood. In DNA, the CDR3 is TGTGCCAGCTCACCACCGTTCCAGCTGCCAAGGACTGAAAAACTGTTTTTT. Protein: CASSPPFQLPRTEKLFF.